These 18 T cell receptor beta chains were all obtained from the same sample, sequenced in a study of cytomegalovirus exposure and HLA in healthy donors. A multiplex PCR was run with 60 Vbeta primers and 13 Jbeta primers. Profiling relied on immunoSEQ multiplex PCR, and the TCRdb table lists in-frame clones only, not all of them. In the table there are some 150,000 clones, roughly four fifths of which are singletons. Sequencing was performed on PBMCs. The receptors stem from a young man in good health and CMV-seropositive.

This rearrangement joins TRBV6-6 to TRBJ1-1; D possibly corresponds to TRBD1 (6 bases). Germline CDR1 MNHNY, CDR2 SVGAGI (reference sequence). V lost 4 bases, J lost 11 bases, and 11 bases lay in between. The CDR3 is 11 residues long. CDR3 protein: CASSSGQQAFF. The CDR3, as DNA: TGTGCCAGCAGTTCAGGACAGCAGGCTTTCTTT.

The rearrangement uses TRBV2 and TRBJ1-5; D is possibly TRBD1 (5 bases). Between the trimmed V and J ends, which lost 2 bases and 3 bases, there was a span of 14 bases. CDR1 and CDR2 from the germline V gene are SNHLY and FYNNEI. The CDR3 has 16 amino acids. CDR3: CASSENSGRANQPQHF. CDR3 nucleotides: TGTGCCAGCAGTGAAAACTCGGGCAGGGCCAATCAGCCCCAGCATTTT.

The chain uses TRBV5-1 and TRBJ2-1, with 10 bases aligning to TRBD1. This CDR3 is built from 17 residues. Germline lookup yields CDR1 SGHRS and CDR2 YFSETQ. After removal of 3 bases from V and 10 bases from J, the junction contained 16 bases not matched to a gene. The CDR3 nucleotides are TGCGCCAGCAGCTCCGACACCGGGACAGGGGTCCGTCGGGAGCAGTTCTTC. This sequence encodes CASSSDTGTGVRREQFF.

The rearrangement uses TRBV19 and TRBJ2-5; maybe TRBD1 (5 bases). Per germline, CDR1 LNHDA and CDR2 SQIVND (reference sequence). The CDR3 extends over 13 amino acids. Trimming took 0 bases from V and 5 from J, leaving 7 bases between them. The CDR3 here is CASSIDRAETQYF. The CDR3 nucleotides are TGTGCCAGTAGTATAGACAGGGCGGAGACCCAGTACTTC.

This clone was seen a handful of times. This CDR3 reads CASSLSVGGQISYEQYF. The CDR3 DNA follows: TGTGCCAGCAGCTTGTCTGTGGGGGGACAGATCTCCTACGAGCAGTACTTC. This chain uses TRBV5-4 with TRBJ2-7; weak D call: TRBD1 (7 bases). This CDR3 is built from 17 residues. V lost 1 base, J lost 0 bases, and 17 bases lay in between. Germline V lookup: CDR1 SGHNT, CDR2 YYREEE (reference sequence). Complete variable domain (other parts from reference TRBV5-4 and TRBJ2-7): ETGVTQSPTHLIKTRGQQVTLRCSSQSGHNTVSWYQQALGQGPQFIFQYYREEENGRGNFPPRFSGLQFPNYSSELNVNALELDDSALYLCASSLSVGGQISYEQYFGPGTRLTVT.

The chain is built from TRBV28 and TRBJ2-3, with 16 bases that match TRBD2. V gave up 4 bases and J gave up 0 bases; unmatched junction bases: 4. Per the germline V gene, CDR1 is MDHEN and CDR2 is SYDVKM. The CDR3 is 18 residues long. This CDR3 is CASSSRGLAGGSTDTQYF. The DNA of the CDR3 is TGTGCCAGCAGTTCAAGGGGACTAGCGGGAGGGAGCACAGATACGCAGTATTTT.

The CDR3 DNA reads as TGTGCTAGTGGGAGGGACAGTTACACTGAAGCTTTCTTT. Amino acids: CASGRDSYTEAFF. The rearrangement links TRBV12-5 to TRBJ1-1, with 7 bases fitting TRBD1. The CDR3 is made up of 13 amino acids. Trimming took 6 bases from V and 3 from J; bases not matched to a gene: 4. The germline gives CDR1 LGHNT, CDR2 FRNRAP.

This clone occurred once. The chain recombines TRBV4-2 with TRBJ2-2, with 8 bases that match TRBD2. Germline V gives CDR1 LGHNA, CDR2 YNFKEQ. Unmatched junction bases numbered 3, after V lost 7 bases and J lost 5 bases. This CDR3 is 13 amino acids long. The CDR3: CASTGGGTGELFF. The DNA of the CDR3 is TGTGCCAGCACCGGGGGGGGAACCGGGGAGCTGTTTTTT.

The J gene is TRBJ1-2, the V gene TRBV9, with 7 bases that match TRBD1. Trimming cost V 0 bases and J 4 bases; bases outside gene matches: 3. The CDR3 contains 14 residues. Germline assignment: CDR1 SGDLS and CDR2 YYNGEE. CDR3 sequence: CASSVGDSIYGYTF. In DNA form, the CDR3 reads TGTGCCAGCAGCGTAGGGGACAGTATCTATGGCTACACCTTC.

J is TRBJ1-6 and V is TRBV5-1; 9 bases are a match to TRBD1. Germline CDR1 is SGHRS and CDR2 is YFSETQ. The CDR3 contains 15 residues. V shed 0 bases and J 10 bases; nucleotides not matched to a gene: 5. CDR3 region: CASSLVDRGDSPLHF. The CDR3 DNA reads as TGCGCCAGCAGCTTGGTGGACAGGGGAGACTCACCCCTCCACTTT.

This sequence joins TRBV6-1 and TRBJ2-5; D not certain. V lost 1 base and J 4 bases, leaving 10 bases between the germline ends. This CDR3 has 14 residues. Germline V lookup: CDR1 MNHNS, CDR2 SASEGT. CDR3 DNA sequence: TGTGCCAGCAGTGAAGGTCGGGTGTTAGAGACCCAGTACTTC. This translates into CASSEGRVLETQYF.

V gene TRBV21-1 combines with J gene TRBJ2-1; the table's D call, TRBD1, has no DNA check behind it. TRBV21-1 is designated a pseudogene. This CDR3 region has 17 residues. CDR3 coding DNA: TGTGCCAGCATCCAACCTAAGGGGTCAAGCTCCTACAATGAGCAGTTCTTC. This translates into CASIQPKGSSSYNEQFF.

This clone was detected a few times. As DNA, the CDR3 is TGTGCCAGCAGTTATGACAGCACTGAAGCTTTCTTT. It specifies CASSYDSTEAFF. V gene TRBV5-6 combines with J gene TRBJ1-1; possible D gene TRBD1, 5 bases. CDR1 and CDR2 (germline): SGHDT, YYEEEE. Trimming took off 5 bases at V and 4 bases at J, with 9 bases between the two ends. The CDR3 sequence is 12 residues long.

This clone was recorded a few times. The chain carries TRBV27 and TRBJ1-5; 8 bases map to TRBD1. V lost 5 bases to trimming and J lost 5 bases; unmatched junction nucleotides: 5. Germline V lookup: CDR1 MNHEY, CDR2 SMNVEV (reference sequence). The CDR3 is 14 residues long. DNA for the CDR3: TGTGCCAGCAGTAGCCGGACAGGGCATCAGCCCCAGCATTTT. Encoded protein: CASSSRTGHQPQHF.

This clone has just a few counts. The chain recombines TRBV27 with TRBJ2-7, with 9 bases fitting TRBD2. The CDR3 contains 14 residues. CDR1 is MNHEY and CDR2 is SMNVEV in the germline V gene (reference sequence). Trimming took 5 bases from V and 4 from J; bases not matched to a gene: 6. The CDR3 loop reads CASSLPGLAYEQYF. The DNA for the CDR3 is TGTGCCAGCAGTCTACCGGGACTAGCATACGAGCAGTACTTC.

The chain carries TRBV10-3 and TRBJ2-7; possibly TRBD2 for D (5 bases). The CDR3 runs 15 residues. Trimming removed 10 bases from V and 1 base from J, with 20 bases in between. Germline values: CDR1 ENHRY, CDR2 SYGVKD. CDR3 sequence (DNA): TGTGCCACGTCGACCCCCGGGATGAGGTCCTACGAGCAGTACTTC. Translating gives CATSTPGMRSYEQYF.

V and J are TRBV7-9 and TRBJ2-7; D possibly corresponds to TRBD2 (6 bases). Germline CDR1 reads SEHNR; CDR2 reads FQNEAQ (reference sequence). Between the trimmed V and J ends, which lost 11 bases and 0 bases, there was a span of 20 bases. This CDR3 comprises 15 residues. The CDR3 bases are TGTGCCCCGATTTACCTGCCGGACTACTCCTACGAGCAGTACTTC. Translation: CAPIYLPDYSYEQYF.

The J gene is TRBJ1-4, the V gene TRBV7-2; perhaps TRBD1 as D (5 bases). Germline values: CDR1 SGHTA, CDR2 FQGNSA. The CDR3 runs 15 residues. The V and J ends lost 1 base and 3 bases respectively, with 9 bases between them. The CDR3 DNA follows: TGTGCCAGCAGCTTAGAGGGGTTGGCTAATGAAAAACTGTTTTTT. This codes for CASSLEGLANEKLFF.